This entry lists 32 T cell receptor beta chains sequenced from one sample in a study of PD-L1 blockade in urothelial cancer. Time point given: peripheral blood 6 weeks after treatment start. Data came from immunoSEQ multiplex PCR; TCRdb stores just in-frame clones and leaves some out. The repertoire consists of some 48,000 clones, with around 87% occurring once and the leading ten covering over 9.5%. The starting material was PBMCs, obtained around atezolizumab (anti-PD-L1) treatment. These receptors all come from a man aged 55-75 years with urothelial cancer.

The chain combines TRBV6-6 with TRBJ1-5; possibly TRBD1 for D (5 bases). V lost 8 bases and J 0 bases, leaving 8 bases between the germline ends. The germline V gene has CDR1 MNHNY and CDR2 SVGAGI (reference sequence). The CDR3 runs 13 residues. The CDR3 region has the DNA TGTGCCAGCTGGACAAGTAGCAATCAGCCCCAGCATTTT. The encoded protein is CASWTSSNQPQHF.

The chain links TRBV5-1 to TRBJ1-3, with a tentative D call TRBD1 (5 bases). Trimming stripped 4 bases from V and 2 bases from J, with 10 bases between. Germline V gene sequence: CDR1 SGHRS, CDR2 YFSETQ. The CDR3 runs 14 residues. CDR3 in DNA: TGCGCCAGCAGCGCGCGGGGGGCTGGAAACACCATATATTTT. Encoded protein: CASSARGAGNTIYF. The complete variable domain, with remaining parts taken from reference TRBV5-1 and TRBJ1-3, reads KAGVTQTPRYLIKTRGQQVTLSCSPISGHRSVSWYQQTPGQGLQFLFEYFSETQRNKGNFPGRFSGRQFSNSRSEMNVSTLELGDSALYLCASSARGAGNTIYFGEGSWLTVV.

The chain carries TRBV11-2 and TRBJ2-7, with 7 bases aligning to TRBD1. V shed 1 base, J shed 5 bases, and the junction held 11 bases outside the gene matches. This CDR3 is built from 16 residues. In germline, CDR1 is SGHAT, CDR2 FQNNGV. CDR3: CASSLGTPTGSHEQYF. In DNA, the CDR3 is TGTGCCAGCAGCTTAGGGACCCCGACAGGGTCCCACGAGCAGTACTTC.

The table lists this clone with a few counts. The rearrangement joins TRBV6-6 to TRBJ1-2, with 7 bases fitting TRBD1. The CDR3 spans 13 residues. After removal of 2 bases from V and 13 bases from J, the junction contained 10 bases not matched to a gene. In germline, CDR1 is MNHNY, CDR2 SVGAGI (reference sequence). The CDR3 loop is CASSYPELDRATF. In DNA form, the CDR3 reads TGTGCCAGCAGTTACCCTGAACTCGACAGGGCCACCTTC.

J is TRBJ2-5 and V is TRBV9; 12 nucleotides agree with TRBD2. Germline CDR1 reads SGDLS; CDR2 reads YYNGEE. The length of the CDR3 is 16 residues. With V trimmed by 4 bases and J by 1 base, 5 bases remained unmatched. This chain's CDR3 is CASSPSGGGPQETQYF. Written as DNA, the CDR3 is TGTGCCAGCAGCCCTAGCGGGGGGGGACCCCAAGAGACCCAGTACTTC. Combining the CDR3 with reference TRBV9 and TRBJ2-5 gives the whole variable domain DSGVTQTPKHLITATGQRVTLRCSPRSGDLSVYWYQQSLDQGLQFLIQYYNGEERAKGNILERFSAQQFPDLHSELNLSSLELGDSALYFCASSPSGGGPQETQYFGPGTRLLVL.

This chain's CDR3 is CASSYSGGALKNEQFF. The CDR3 nucleotides read TGTGCCAGCAGCTATAGCGGGGGGGCTTTGAAGAATGAGCAGTTCTTC. The rearrangement uses TRBV11-3 and TRBJ2-1; 11 nucleotides match TRBD2. V shed 4 bases, J shed 7 bases, and the junction held 9 bases outside the gene matches. Germline loops: CDR1 SGHNT, CDR2 YENEEA. The CDR3 consists of 16 residues.

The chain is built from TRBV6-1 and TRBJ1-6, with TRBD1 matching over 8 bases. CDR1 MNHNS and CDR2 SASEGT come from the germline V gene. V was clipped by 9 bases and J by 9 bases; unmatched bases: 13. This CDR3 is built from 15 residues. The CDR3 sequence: CASSPSGGAGSPLHF. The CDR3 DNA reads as TGTGCCAGTTCACCTTCAGGGGGCGCGGGTTCACCCCTCCACTTT.

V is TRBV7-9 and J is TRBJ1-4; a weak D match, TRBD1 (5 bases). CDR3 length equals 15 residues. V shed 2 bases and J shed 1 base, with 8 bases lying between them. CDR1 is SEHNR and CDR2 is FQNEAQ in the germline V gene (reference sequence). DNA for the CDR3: TGTGCCAGCAGCTTACTAGGGGAAACTAATGAAAAACTGTTTTTT. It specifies CASSLLGETNEKLFF.

CDR3 in amino acids: CASSLGAGGPYEQYF. In DNA form, the CDR3 reads TGTGCCAGCAGCTTAGGGGCAGGGGGACCCTACGAGCAGTACTTC. This rearrangement joins TRBV7-3 to TRBJ2-7; 7 nucleotides line up with TRBD1. V was clipped by 2 bases and J by 2 bases; unmatched bases: 6. The germline V gene has CDR1 SGHTA and CDR2 FQGTGA. The CDR3 is made up of 15 amino acids.

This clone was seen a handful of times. In DNA form, the CDR3 reads TGTGCCAGCAGCCCGCAGTACAATGAGCAGTTCTTC. Translating gives CASSPQYNEQFF. The rearrangement links TRBV7-9 to TRBJ2-1; D gene unclear. CDR3 length: 12 amino acids. Germline assignment: CDR1 SEHNR and CDR2 FQNEAQ (reference sequence). The V end lost 5 bases, the J end lost 4 bases, and 6 bases lay between the germline ends.

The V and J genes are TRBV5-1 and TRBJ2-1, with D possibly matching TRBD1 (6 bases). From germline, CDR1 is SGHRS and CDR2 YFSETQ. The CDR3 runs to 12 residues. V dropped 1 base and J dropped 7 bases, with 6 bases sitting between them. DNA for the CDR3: TGCGCCAGCAGCTTGCAGGGGAATGAGCAGTTCTTC. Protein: CASSLQGNEQFF.

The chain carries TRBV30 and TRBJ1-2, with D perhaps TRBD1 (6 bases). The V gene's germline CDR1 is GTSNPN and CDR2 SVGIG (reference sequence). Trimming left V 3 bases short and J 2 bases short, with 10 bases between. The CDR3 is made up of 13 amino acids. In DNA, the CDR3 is TGTGCCTGGAGCAATACAGGGAACTATGGCTACACCTTC. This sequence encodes CAWSNTGNYGYTF.

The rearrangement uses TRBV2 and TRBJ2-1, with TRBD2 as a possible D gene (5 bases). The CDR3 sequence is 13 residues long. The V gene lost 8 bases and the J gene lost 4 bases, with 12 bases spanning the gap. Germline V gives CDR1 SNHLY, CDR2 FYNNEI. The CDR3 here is CASVPLGYNEQFF. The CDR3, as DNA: TGTGCCAGCGTCCCACTAGGGTACAATGAGCAGTTCTTC.

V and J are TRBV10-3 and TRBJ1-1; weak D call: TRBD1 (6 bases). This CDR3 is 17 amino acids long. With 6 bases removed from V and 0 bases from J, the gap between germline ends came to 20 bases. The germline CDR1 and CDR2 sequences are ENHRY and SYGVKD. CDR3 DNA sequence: TGTGCCATCAGAAATCAATTACAGGGCCAGGTGAACACTGAAGCTTTCTTT. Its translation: CAIRNQLQGQVNTEAFF.

CDR3 protein: CSVEAAAVNEQFF. The CDR3 DNA reads TGCAGCGTTGAAGCGGCGGCAGTGAATGAGCAGTTCTTC. The V call is TRBV29-1, the J call TRBJ2-1; D remains ambiguous. Germline CDR1 is SQVTM and CDR2 is ANQGSEA. The CDR3 extends over 13 amino acids. V was trimmed by 1 base and J by 7 bases, leaving 11 bases between them.

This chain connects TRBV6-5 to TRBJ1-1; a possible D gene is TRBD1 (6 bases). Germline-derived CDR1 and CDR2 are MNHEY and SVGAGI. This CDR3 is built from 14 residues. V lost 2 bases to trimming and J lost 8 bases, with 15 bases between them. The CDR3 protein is CASSYLSRTDEAFF. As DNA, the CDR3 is TGTGCCAGCAGTTACCTTTCCCGGACAGACGAAGCTTTCTTT.

The CDR3 region is CASSPGLVDTQYF. CDR3 DNA sequence: TGTGCCAGCAGCCCGGGGTTGGTAGATACGCAGTATTTT. The gene calls are TRBV6-1 and TRBJ2-3, with D perhaps matching TRBD2 (5 bases). The CDR3 spans 13 residues. Trimming pared 6 bases from V and 5 bases from J, leaving 12 bases between. CDR1 MNHNS and CDR2 SASEGT come from the germline V gene.

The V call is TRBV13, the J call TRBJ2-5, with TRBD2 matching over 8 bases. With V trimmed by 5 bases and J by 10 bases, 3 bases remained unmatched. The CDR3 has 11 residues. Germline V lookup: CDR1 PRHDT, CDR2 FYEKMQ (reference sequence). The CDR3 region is CASSLAGDQYF. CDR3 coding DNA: TGTGCCAGCAGCCTAGCGGGTGACCAGTACTTC. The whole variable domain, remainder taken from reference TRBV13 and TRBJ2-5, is AAGVIQSPRHLIKEKRETATLKCYPIPRHDTVYWYQQGPGQDPQFLISFYEKMQSDKGSIPDRFSAQQFSDYHSELNMSSLELGDSALYFCASSLAGDQYFGPGTRLLVL.

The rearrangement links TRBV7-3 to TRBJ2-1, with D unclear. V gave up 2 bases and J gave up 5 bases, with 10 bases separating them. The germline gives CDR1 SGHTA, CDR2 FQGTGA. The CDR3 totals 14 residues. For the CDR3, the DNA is TGTGCCAGCAGCTTATCCGGTCTCAACAATGAGCAGTTCTTC. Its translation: CASSLSGLNNEQFF.

CDR3 DNA sequence: TGTGCCAGCAGTTACGGACAGGGGCGTACAGATACGCAGTATTTT. Its translation: CASSYGQGRTDTQYF. The chain couples TRBV6-6 to TRBJ2-3; TRBD1 agrees at 9 bases. With V trimmed by 2 bases and J by 3 bases, 3 bases remained unmatched. CDR1 is MNHNY, CDR2 SVGAGI, per germline (reference sequence). The CDR3 runs to 15 residues.

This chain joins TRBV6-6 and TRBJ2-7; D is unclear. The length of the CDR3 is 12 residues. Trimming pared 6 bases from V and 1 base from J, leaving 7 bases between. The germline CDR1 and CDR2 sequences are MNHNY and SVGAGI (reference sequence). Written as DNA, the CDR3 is TGTGCCAGCAGGGGCAATTCCTACGAGCAGTACTTC. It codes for CASRGNSYEQYF.

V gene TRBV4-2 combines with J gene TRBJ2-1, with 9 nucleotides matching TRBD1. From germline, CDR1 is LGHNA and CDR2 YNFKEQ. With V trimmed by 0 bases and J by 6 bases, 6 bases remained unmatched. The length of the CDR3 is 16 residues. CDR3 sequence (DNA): TGTGCCAGCAGCCAAGAATGGACAGGGGTCGGCAATGAGCAGTTCTTC. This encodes CASSQEWTGVGNEQFF.

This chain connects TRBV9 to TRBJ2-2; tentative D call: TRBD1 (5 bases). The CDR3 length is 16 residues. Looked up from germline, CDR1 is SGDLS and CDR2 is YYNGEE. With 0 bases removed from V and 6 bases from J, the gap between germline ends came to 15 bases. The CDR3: CASSVGAGNVPGELFF. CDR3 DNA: TGTGCCAGCAGCGTAGGGGCAGGGAACGTTCCCGGGGAGCTGTTTTTT.

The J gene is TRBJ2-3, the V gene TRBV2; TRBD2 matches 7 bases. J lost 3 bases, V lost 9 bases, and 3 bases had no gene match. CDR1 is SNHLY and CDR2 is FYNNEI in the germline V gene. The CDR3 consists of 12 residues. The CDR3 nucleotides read TGTGCCAGGGGGGGAGGGACAGATACGCAGTATTTT. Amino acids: CARGGGTDTQYF.

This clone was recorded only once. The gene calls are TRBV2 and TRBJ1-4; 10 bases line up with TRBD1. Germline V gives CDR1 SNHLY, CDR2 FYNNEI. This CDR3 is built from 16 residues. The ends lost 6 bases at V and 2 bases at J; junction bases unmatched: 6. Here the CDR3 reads CASRRDRGSTNEKLFF. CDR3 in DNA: TGTGCCAGCAGACGGGACAGGGGATCGACTAATGAAAAACTGTTTTTT.

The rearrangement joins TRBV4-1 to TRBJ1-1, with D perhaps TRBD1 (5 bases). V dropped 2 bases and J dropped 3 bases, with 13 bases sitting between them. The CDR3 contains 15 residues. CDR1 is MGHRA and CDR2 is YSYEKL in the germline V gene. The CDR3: CASSQQGLRDTEAFF. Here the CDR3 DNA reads TGCGCCAGCAGCCAACAGGGTCTCAGGGACACTGAAGCTTTCTTT.

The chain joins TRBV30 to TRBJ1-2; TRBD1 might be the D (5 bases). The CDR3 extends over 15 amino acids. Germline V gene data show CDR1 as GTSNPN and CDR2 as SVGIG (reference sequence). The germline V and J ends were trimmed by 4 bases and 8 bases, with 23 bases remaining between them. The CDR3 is CAWKPLEVRGDGYTF. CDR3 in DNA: TGTGCCTGGAAACCCCTCGAGGTTAGGGGTGACGGCTACACCTTC.

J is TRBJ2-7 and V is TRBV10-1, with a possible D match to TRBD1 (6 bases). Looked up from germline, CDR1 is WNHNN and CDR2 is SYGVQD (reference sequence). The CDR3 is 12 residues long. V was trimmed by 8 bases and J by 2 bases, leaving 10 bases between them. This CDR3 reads CASGTSTYEQYF. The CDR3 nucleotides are TGCGCCAGCGGGACATCCACCTACGAGCAGTACTTC.

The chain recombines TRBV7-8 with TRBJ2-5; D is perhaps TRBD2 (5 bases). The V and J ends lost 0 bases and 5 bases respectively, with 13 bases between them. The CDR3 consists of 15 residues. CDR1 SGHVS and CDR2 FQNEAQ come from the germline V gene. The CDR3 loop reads CASSLASEGWETQYF. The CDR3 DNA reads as TGTGCCAGCAGCTTAGCTAGCGAGGGCTGGGAGACCCAGTACTTC. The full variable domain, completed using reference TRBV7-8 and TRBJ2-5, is GAGVSQSPRYKVAKRGQDVALRCDPISGHVSLFWYQQALGQGPEFLTYFQNEAQLDKSGLPSDRFFAERPEGSVSTLKIQRTQQEDSAVYLCASSLASEGWETQYFGPGTRLLVL.

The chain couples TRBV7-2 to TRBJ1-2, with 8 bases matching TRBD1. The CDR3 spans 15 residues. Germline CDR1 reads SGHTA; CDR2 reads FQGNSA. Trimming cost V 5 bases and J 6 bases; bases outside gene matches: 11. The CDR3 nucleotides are TGTGCCAGCAGCCCGCGACAGGGGTCTGGGAATGGCTACACCTTC. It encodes CASSPRQGSGNGYTF.

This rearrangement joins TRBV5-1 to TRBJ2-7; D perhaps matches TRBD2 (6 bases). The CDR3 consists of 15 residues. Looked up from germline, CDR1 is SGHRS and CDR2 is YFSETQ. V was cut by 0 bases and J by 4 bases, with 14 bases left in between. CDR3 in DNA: TGCGCCAGCAGCTTGGTGCCGGGGGTCGCGTACGAGCAGTACTTC. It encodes CASSLVPGVAYEQYF. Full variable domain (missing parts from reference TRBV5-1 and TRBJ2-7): KAGVTQTPRYLIKTRGQQVTLSCSPISGHRSVSWYQQTPGQGLQFLFEYFSETQRNKGNFPGRFSGRQFSNSRSEMNVSTLELGDSALYLCASSLVPGVAYEQYFGPGTRLTVT.

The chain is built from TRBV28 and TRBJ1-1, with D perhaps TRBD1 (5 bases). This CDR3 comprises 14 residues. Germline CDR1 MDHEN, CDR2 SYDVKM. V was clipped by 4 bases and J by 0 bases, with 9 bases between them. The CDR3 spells CASSYGRVNTEAFF. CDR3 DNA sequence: TGTGCCAGCAGTTACGGCAGGGTGAACACTGAAGCTTTCTTT.